Listed here are 15 T cell receptor beta chains from one sample, sequenced in a study of blood T cells in healthy people across ages. The use of a sample-barcoded 5' primer and a J-beta primer mix characterized a second PCR of roughly 7 to 11 cycles. TCRdb reanalysed the 5' RACE reads using MiXCR and keeps one entry per CDR3 protein. This sample has 800,000 to 900,000 distinct CDR3 sequences, with around 62% found just once. Sequenced input: blood. These receptors were obtained from a man aged 25 to 40 in good health.

A note on this clonotype: A much larger clone differs from this one at a single base, so this may be a read error. The gene calls are TRBV12-3 or TRBV12-4 and TRBJ1-1; 9 nucleotides agree with TRBD1. The CDR3 contains 17 residues. The CDR3 nucleotides are TGTGCCAGCAGTTCCGGACAGGGGAGGTATCTAAGCACTGAAGTTTTCTTT. This gives the protein CASSSGQGRYLSTEVFF.

J is TRBJ2-1 and V is TRBV7-2; 10 nucleotides line up with TRBD2. The J segment lost 8 bases and the V segment lost 5 bases, leaving 9 bases of the junction unmatched. Germline V lookup: CDR1 SGHTA, CDR2 FQGNSA. The CDR3 consists of 15 residues. The CDR3 DNA reads as TGTGCCAGCAGCGACCAGCGGGGGGGCCAGGATGAGCAGTTCTTC. Amino acid sequence: CASSDQRGGQDEQFF.

The rearrangement links TRBV6-5 to TRBJ2-1; TRBD2 aligns across 8 bases. Germline lookup yields CDR1 MNHEY and CDR2 SVGAGI. V was pared by 6 bases and J by 6 bases, with 10 bases of the junction left unmatched. This CDR3 region has 15 residues. CDR3 in DNA: TGTGCCAGCAGCCTTGCTAGCGGGCGGACCAATGAGCAGTTCTTC. Translation: CASSLASGRTNEQFF.

The CDR3 DNA reads TGTGCCAGCAGCTTAGGGGTCGGCGGAATCCAAGAGACCCAGTACTTC. It translates to CASSLGVGGIQETQYF. The chain links TRBV7-2 to TRBJ2-5; D gene unclear. Trimming cost V 1 base and J 1 base, with 13 bases left between them. The CDR3 has 16 amino acids. From germline, CDR1 is SGHTA and CDR2 FQGNSA.

The chain has TRBV15 and TRBJ2-1; D remains unclear. Looked up from germline, CDR1 is LNHNV and CDR2 is YYDKDF (reference sequence). V was cut by 0 bases and J by 3 bases, with 12 bases left in between. This CDR3 is 16 amino acids long. CDR3 residues: CATSRETVIYYNEQFF. CDR3 nucleotides: TGTGCCACCAGCAGAGAGACCGTTATTTACTACAATGAGCAGTTCTTC.

At least ten counts were recorded for this clonotype. The rearrangement joins TRBV20-1 to TRBJ2-1, with TRBD2 matching 10 bases. The CDR3 runs to 12 residues. In germline, CDR1 is DFQATT, CDR2 SNEGSKA (reference sequence). Unmatched junction bases numbered 5, after V lost 6 bases and J lost 9 bases. The CDR3 protein is CSAAGGRLEQFF. Here the CDR3 DNA reads TGCAGTGCAGCGGGGGGGAGGCTTGAGCAGTTCTTC.

This clonotype has only a few counts. The chain uses TRBV7-2 and TRBJ2-4, with D possibly TRBD1 on 6 matching bases. Matching the DNA end better, TRBJ2-7 makes the J call doubtful. CDR1 and CDR2 (germline): SGHTA, FQGNSA. The CDR3 has 15 amino acids. DNA for the CDR3: TGTGCCAGCAGCTTAGGTCCGGACAGCCAATACGAGCAGTACTTC. The encoded protein is CASSLGPDSQYEQYF.

This clonotype has at least ten counts. The chain combines TRBV13 with TRBJ2-6; 7 positions agree with TRBD1. This CDR3 contains 15 residues. Germline V CDR1 and CDR2: PRHDT, FYEKMQ (reference sequence). Losses at the gene ends were 6 bases for V and 0 bases for J; bases not matched to a gene: 2. As DNA, the CDR3 is TGTGCCAGCAGTCCAGGGGGCTCTGGGGCCAACGTCCTGACTTTC. It yields the protein CASSPGGSGANVLTF.

This sequence joins TRBV9 and TRBJ2-1; D unresolved. V shed 6 bases and J shed 2 bases, with 15 bases lying between them. Germline V CDR1 and CDR2: SGDLS, YYNGEE. This CDR3 has 15 residues. The CDR3 nucleotides read TGTGCCAGCACCGTGGACGGATTACCCTACAATGAGCAGTTCTTC. As protein: CASTVDGLPYNEQFF.

This clonotype was counted ten times or more. The rearrangement links TRBV7-9 to TRBJ2-7; no clear D gene. V was cut by 2 bases and J by 4 bases, with 3 bases left in between. The CDR3 runs to 11 residues. The germline CDR1 and CDR2 sequences are SEHNR and FQNEAQ (reference sequence). The CDR3 DNA reads as TGTGCCAGCAGCTTACAATACGAGCAGTACTTC. The encoded protein is CASSLQYEQYF.

The chain uses TRBV20-1 and TRBJ1-4, with 9 bases identical to TRBD1. Germline V gene sequence: CDR1 DFQATT, CDR2 SNEGSKA (reference sequence). With 5 bases clipped from V and 6 bases from J, the junction kept 10 bases outside the gene matches. This CDR3 is 15 amino acids long. In nucleotides, the CDR3 is TGCAGTGCTCCGTCGGGACAGGGCACCTATGAAAAACTGTTTTTT. Protein sequence: CSAPSGQGTYEKLFF.

Of note for this clonotype: A much larger clone lies one base from this, so it may be a read error. This sequence joins TRBV24-1 and TRBJ1-2; D is unresolved. This CDR3 is built from 14 residues. Trimming pared 2 bases from V and 1 base from J, leaving 7 bases between. CDR1 is KGHDR, CDR2 SFDVKD, per germline. CDR3 region: CATSDSSDNYGYTF. As DNA, the CDR3 is TGTGCCACCAGTGATTCCTCGGATAACTATGGCTACACCTTC.

V and J are TRBV30 and TRBJ2-5, with D hard to call. This CDR3 is built from 12 residues. CDR1 is GTSNPN, CDR2 SVGIG, per germline (reference sequence). With 0 bases removed from V and 5 bases from J, the gap between germline ends came to 7 bases. The CDR3: CAWSVHGETQYF. As DNA, the CDR3 is TGTGCCTGGAGTGTACACGGGGAGACCCAGTACTTC.

This rearrangement joins TRBV6-1 to TRBJ2-1; D remains unclear. Germline loops: CDR1 MNHNS, CDR2 SASEGT. The CDR3 totals 12 residues. Trimming removed 2 bases from V and 15 bases from J, with 14 bases in between. The CDR3 region is CASSERDWRPFF. The CDR3 DNA reads as TGTGCCAGCAGTGAAAGAGATTGGAGACCGTTCTTC.

V and J are TRBV10-3 and TRBJ2-1; D call uncertain. Germline CDR1 is ENHRY and CDR2 is SYGVKD. V was trimmed by 2 bases and J by 0 bases, leaving 8 bases between them. CDR3 length equals 15 residues. The CDR3 is CAISEPGSSYNEQFF. CDR3 coding DNA: TGTGCCATCAGTGAGCCAGGCAGCTCCTACAATGAGCAGTTCTTC.